Listed below are T cell receptor beta chains from one sample, sequenced in a study of Ad26.COV2.S vaccination and SARS-CoV-2 variants. The method was immunoSEQ multiplex PCR; TCRdb's version includes in-frame clones alone and lacks a portion of them. The sample consists of about 400,000 clones, roughly 90% of them appearing once. Material: peripheral blood, obtained in a trial of Ad26.COV2.S vaccine versus placebo. These receptors were taken from a person aged 18-60 years who received the Ad26.COV2.S COVID-19 vaccine or a placebo. Both conserved end residues are part of each CDR3. A D gene is named only where the DNA matches it firmly. Rows give clone size only sometimes, using once, few, many, or a class for an expanded clone.

TRBJ2-2	.	TRBV9	TRBD1	CASRAGGPGELFF	TGTGCCAGCAGGGCAGGGGGCCCCGGGGAGCTGTTTTTT
TRBJ1-4	.	TRBV5-6	.	CASSPRGGATNEKLFF	TGTGCCAGCAGCCCTAGGGGGGGCGCAACTAATGAAAAACTGTTTTTT
TRBJ2-3	once	TRBV5-1	.	CASSPTSTSTDTQYF	TGCGCCAGCAGCCCCACGTCCACTAGCACAGATACGCAGTATTTT
TRBJ2-1	.	TRBV12-5	.	CASGSSLGRGSYNEQFF	TGTGCTAGTGGTTCAAGTCTGGGGCGGGGCTCCTACAATGAGCAGTTCTTC
TRBJ2-1	.	TRBV7-9	TRBD1	CASSLSLGQGNNEQFF	TGTGCCAGCAGCTTATCACTTGGACAGGGTAACAATGAGCAGTTCTTC
TRBJ2-7	.	TRBV9	.	CASSAIPGASYEQYF	TGTGCCAGCAGCGCAATTCCGGGGGCTTCATACGAGCAGTACTTC
TRBJ2-7	.	TRBV7-2	.	CASSLGRGSYEQYF	TGTGCCAGCAGCTTGGGGCGGGGCTCCTACGAGCAGTACTTC
TRBJ1-3	.	TRBV21-1	.	CASLLTCSGNTIYF	TGTGCCAGCTTGTTGACCTGCTCTGGAAACACCATATATTTT
TRBJ2-2	once	TRBV2	TRBD2	CASSLAGVSTGELFF	TGTGCCAGCAGTTTAGCGGGGGTCAGCACCGGGGAGCTGTTTTTT
TRBJ2-2	.	TRBV4-3	.	CASSQQGATGELFF	TGCGCCAGCAGCCAGCAAGGGGCCACCGGGGAGCTGTTTTTT
TRBJ1-2	.	TRBV5-1	.	CASSQSHGGGYTF	TGCGCCAGCAGCCAATCACACGGCGGGGGCTACACCTTC
TRBJ1-1	.	TRBV18	TRBD1	CASSLQGYTEAFF	TGTGCCAGCTCACTACAGGGGTACACTGAAGCTTTCTTT
TRBJ1-2	.	TRBV2	.	CASRLPSGGANYGYTF	TGTGCCAGCAGGCTGCCCTCCGGGGGCGCTAACTATGGCTACACCTTC
TRBJ1-1	.	TRBV7-9	TRBD1	CASSLGTGGDTEAFF	TGTGCCAGCAGCTTAGGAACAGGGGGGGACACTGAAGCTTTCTTT
TRBJ1-3	.	TRBV7-9	.	CASKSGDGNTIYF	TGTGCCAGCAAGTCAGGGGACGGAAACACCATATATTTT
TRBJ2-7	.	TRBV4-3	.	CASSQDVGYEQYF	TGCGCCAGCAGCCAAGACGTAGGTTACGAGCAGTACTTC
TRBJ2-3	.	TRBV3-1/TRBV3-2	TRBD2	CASSQGGGARTDTQYF	TGTGCCAGCAGCCAAGGCGGGGGGGCTCGCACAGATACGCAGTATTTT
TRBJ2-6	.	TRBV12-3/TRBV12-4	.	CASRPNGANVLTF	TGTGCCAGCAGGCCTAATGGGGCCAACGTCCTGACTTTC
TRBJ2-3	.	TRBV5-5	.	CASSPFDSSTDTQYF	TGTGCCAGCAGCCCGTTCGACAGTAGCACAGATACGCAGTATTTT
TRBJ2-5	.	TRBV30	.	CAWSVLKVSQETQYF	TGTGCCTGGAGTGTACTTAAAGTGTCCCAAGAGACCCAGTACTTC
TRBJ1-2	.	TRBV5-6	TRBD1	CASSFRDRSSDGYTF	TGTGCCAGCAGCTTCCGGGACAGGAGTAGCGATGGCTACACCTTC
TRBJ2-1	.	TRBV24-1	.	CATSDSTGSGYNEQFF	TGTGCCACCAGTGATTCAACAGGGTCTGGGTACAATGAGCAGTTCTTC
TRBJ2-5	.	TRBV19	TRBD1	CASTTSGGQETQYF	TGTGCCAGTACTACCTCAGGGGGCCAAGAGACCCAGTACTTC
TRBJ2-3	.	TRBV5-8	TRBD2	CASSQTSGDPDTQYF	TGTGCCAGCAGCCAAACTAGCGGGGATCCGGATACGCAGTATTTT
TRBJ2-1	once	TRBV4-1	.	CASRGAGSYNEQFF	TGCGCCAGCCGGGGGGCTGGGTCCTACAATGAGCAGTTCTTC
TRBJ1-1	.	TRBV14	.	CASSSTENTEAFF	TGTGCCAGCAGCTCTACAGAGAACACTGAAGCTTTCTTT
TRBJ2-3	.	TRBV4-3	TRBD1	CASSRTDRGVRNTQYF	TGCGCCAGCAGCCGGACGGACAGGGGAGTCCGGAATACGCAGTATTTT
TRBJ1-1	.	TRBV10-1	.	CASRGTTNTEAFF	TGCGCCAGCCGCGGGACTACGAACACTGAAGCTTTCTTT
TRBJ1-2	.	TRBV7-2	TRBD1	CASSLGQGARYYGYTF	TGTGCCAGCAGCTTAGGACAGGGGGCGCGTTACTATGGCTACACCTTC
TRBJ2-5	.	TRBV12-3/TRBV12-4	TRBD1	CASKDRGPGTQYF	TGTGCCAGCAAGGACAGGGGTCCGGGGACCCAGTACTTC
TRBJ2-5	.	TRBV29-1	TRBD2	CSVEGVSSGGQTQYF	TGCAGCGTTGAAGGGGTTTCTAGCGGGGGTCAGACCCAGTACTTC
TRBJ1-5	.	TRBV19	TRBD1	CASSIARQGTGVYSNQPQHF	TGTGCCAGTAGTATAGCAAGACAGGGGACGGGAGTGTATAGCAATCAGCCCCAGCATTTT
TRBJ2-4	.	TRBV2	.	CASRVLGNIQYF	TGTGCCAGCAGGGTTTTAGGAAACATTCAGTACTTC
TRBJ1-2	few	TRBV19	.	CATTSSWGSYGYTF	TGTGCCACTACGTCTTCTTGGGGTTCCTATGGCTACACCTTC
TRBJ1-6	.	TRBV7-2	TRBD1	CASSLVTDRAGSPLHF	TGTGCCAGCAGCTTAGTTACGGACAGGGCCGGTTCACCCCTCCACTTT
TRBJ2-1	.	TRBV5-1	.	CASSQTLSSYNEQFF	TGCGCCAGCAGCCAGACACTGAGCTCCTACAATGAGCAGTTCTTC
TRBJ2-7	few	TRBV7-2	.	CASSPTRAVMEQYF	TGTGCCAGCAGCCCTACCCGCGCCGTAATGGAGCAGTACTTC
TRBJ2-3	.	TRBV5-1	.	CASSLAGTGSTDTQYF	TGCGCCAGCAGCTTGGCCGGAACAGGTAGCACAGATACGCAGTATTTT
TRBJ2-7	.	TRBV4-3	.	CASSQELRTYEQYF	TGCGCCAGCAGCCAAGAGCTCAGGACCTACGAGCAGTACTTC
TRBJ1-1	.	TRBV4-2	.	CASTLKMDPTPLNTEAFF	TGTGCCAGCACCCTAAAAATGGACCCCACACCCCTGAACACTGAAGCTTTCTTT
TRBJ2-3	.	TRBV9	TRBD1	CASSAGGESDTQYF	TGTGCCAGCAGCGCAGGGGGCGAGTCAGATACGCAGTATTTT
TRBJ1-6	.	TRBV4-3	TRBD1	CASSQGTGAMNSPLHF	TGCGCCAGCAGCCAAGGGACAGGGGCGATGAATTCACCCCTCCACTTT
TRBJ2-7	.	TRBV5-8	.	CASSLAQGIHEQYF	TGTGCCAGCAGCTTGGCACAGGGAATTCACGAGCAGTACTTC
TRBJ2-1	.	TRBV10-1	.	CASSESIIGRTYNEQFF	TGCGCCAGCAGTGAGTCGATTATTGGCAGAACCTACAATGAGCAGTTCTTC